One sample yielded the 5 T cell receptor beta chains listed below, sequenced in a study of human T cells and chemical hapten exposure. As to time point: healthy volunteer bleed at 6 weeks. The study extracted total RNA from unfractionated whole blood. MiXCR was run by TCRdb on the RACE reads, yielding one entry per CDR3 protein. This table holds approximately 81,000 distinct CDR3 sequences, over 8.5% found once. Material for sequencing was whole blood. Receptor source: a male donor in good health. Some clones in this sample may be carry-over from other donors' samples.

The chain is built from TRBV21-1 and TRBJ1-1. TRBV21-1 is recorded as a pseudogene. The CDR3 sequence is 15 residues long. CDR3 in amino acids: CASSKKDRPNTEAFF. The CDR3 nucleotides read TGTGCCAGCAGCAAGAAGGATAGGCCCAACACTGAAGCTTTCTTT.

This clonotype was detected only a few times. The J gene is TRBJ1-2, the V gene TRBV7-8; D possibly corresponds to TRBD1 (6 bases). From germline, CDR1 is SGHVS and CDR2 FQNEAQ. The CDR3 has 16 amino acids. The V end lost 0 bases, the J end lost 4 bases, and 15 bases lay between the germline ends. CDR3 amino acids: CASSLAWGGAPYGYTF. The CDR3 nucleotides are TGTGCCAGCAGCTTAGCGTGGGGGGGCGCTCCCTATGGCTACACCTTC.

This clonotype was counted at least ten times. The chain combines TRBV10-3 with TRBJ1-2, with 8 bases lining up with TRBD1. The CDR3 is 14 amino acids. Germline assignment: CDR1 ENHRY and CDR2 SYGVKD. After removal of 8 bases from V and 4 bases from J, the junction contained 9 bases not matched to a gene. CDR3 sequence (DNA): TGTGCCATCGGAGGACAGGGTATATTCTATGGCTACACCTTC. This translates into CAIGGQGIFYGYTF.

This sequence joins TRBV12-3 or TRBV12-4 and TRBJ1-2; 9 bases agree with TRBD1. The CDR3 sequence is 15 residues long. V was clipped by 2 bases and J by 3 bases; unmatched bases: 4. The CDR3 region is CASSLRDRVYYGYTF. CDR3 DNA sequence: TGTGCCAGCAGTTTAAGGGACAGGGTGTACTATGGCTACACCTTC.

This chain joins TRBV20-1 and TRBJ2-2, with D possibly being TRBD1 (6 bases). The CDR3 consists of 15 residues. The germline V gene has CDR1 DFQATT and CDR2 SNEGSKA (reference sequence). V gave up 6 bases and J gave up 1 base, with 15 bases separating them. The CDR3 DNA reads TGCAGTGCAATGGACAGTTCTAAGAACACCGGGGAGCTGTTTTTT. The encoded protein is CSAMDSSKNTGELFF.